The subject of this entry is one T cell receptor beta chain. What antigen it recognizes has not been identified. No base-level quality is on record; no much larger clone is a single base apart. The treatment or condition label corresponds to: in vitro stimulation with specific CMV peptide epitopes to enrich CMV-specific T cells. This sample was taken from a study of T cell repertoires in cytomegalovirus infection (dated by TCRdb to about 2019). Some background on the complete study: Recently identified HLA-C-restricted CMV epitopes, whose presentation resists viral immunomodulation, were targeted by peptide stimulations together with well-studied HLA-B-restricted epitopes. The HLA type of each donor mattered for the analysis, because public TCR beta signatures pointed to carriage of CMV infection along with the matching HLA type. The paper as a whole reports these results and caveats: In the ex vivo response, HLA-C-restricted CMV-specific TCR beta clonotypes were dominant, and in two of eight donors the single most frequent clonotype came from this HLA-C-restricted group. In both this cohort and an independent roughly 350-donor cohort, the cumulative frequency of public TCR beta family members distinguished carriers of CMV infection plus the relevant HLA type.

The reads were generated on an Illumina HiSeq 1500. TCRdb cleaned the public reads at Q25 with fastp, built clones with MiXCR and kept in-frame beta chains. For every CDR3 protein sequence, its rows merge into one entry that carries the most common genes and DNA. This sample gives roughly 990,000 distinct CDR3 sequences in total; more than 25% of them show up just once. The ten largest make up over 12% of the sample. The TCR sequence derives from a human donor in good health (CMV status not recorded). Some clones in this sample may be carry-over from other donors' samples. Material: cultured CD8+ T cells from PBMCs, obtained from culture after CMV antigen stimulation.

For the CDR3, the sequence is CASSSTGGEANYGYTF. The nucleotides read TGTGCCAGCAGCTCGACAGGGGGCGAAGCTAACTATGGCTACACCTTC. The V and J genes are TRBV7-9 and TRBJ1-2; 10 junctional bases match TRBD1. CDR1 and CDR2 are read off the germline V gene (reference sequence) as SEHNR and FQNEAQ. From the cysteine through the phenylalanine, the CDR3 covers 16 amino acids. The kept DNA is CDR3 alone, 48 bases in frame from the first base. Trimming removed 4 bases from V and 0 bases from J; the gene matches leave 5 bases unexplained.